This T cell receptor (beta chain) was sequenced for a study of CD4 T cells in relation to SARS-CoV-2 and coronaviruses. For the study at large: PBMCs were cultured with antigen for roughly nine days before TCR beta sequencing. Shared crossreactive spike epitopes were mapped to their HLA restriction.

Here immunoSEQ multiplex PCR was the method, and the copy in TCRdb shows in-frame clones only, minus some. This table has about 19,000 clones, 77% appearing once. This clone came up once. Its antigen is as yet unknown. Before the COVID-19 pandemic, during about 2011-2019, CD4+ T cells were taken from unexposed donors. CD4+ T cells were isolated from the cells after around 10 days of culture. Unexposed-donor CD4+ T cells were probed with SARS-CoV-2 S/N and four cold-coronavirus spikes, cells permitting. Trimming removed 4 bases at V and 10 bases at J, with 16 bases between. The CDR3 totals 13 residues. Germline assignment: CDR1 LNHNV and CDR2 YYDKDF (reference sequence).

This TCR was recovered from a human donor in good health. The chain has TRBV15 and TRBJ1-1; weak D call: TRBD1 (5 bases). The sample comprised CD4+ T cells from PBMCs, cultured in vitro. The chain's CDR3 is CATSTEVGRGAFF. The DNA of the CDR3 is TGTGCCACCAGCACCGAGGTGGGGAGGGGAGCTTTCTTT.